This entry lists 8 T cell receptor beta chains sequenced from one sample in a study of cytomegalovirus exposure and HLA in healthy donors (dated by TCRdb to between 2016 and 2019). Receptors were amplified or captured by the immunoSEQ multiplex PCR assay. For the multiplex PCR, a mixture combining 60 forward primers for TCR Vbeta segments and 13 reverse primers for TCR Jbeta segments was used. TCRdb carries this immuneACCESS record with in-frame sequences only. Its versions omit some clonotypes, under half of them owing to an unresolved V gene in the studies checked, with the rest unexplained. The sample profile shows 100,000 to 150,000 clones; roughly a sixth of them were found once. The ten largest clones add up to approximately 2.6% of the sample. Sequenced: PBMCs. These receptors came from a female donor in good health and CMV-seropositive.

This clone was detected once. The chain combines TRBV9 with TRBJ2-1; 7 bases align to TRBD2. CDR3 length: 18 amino acids. V lost 3 bases, J lost 9 bases, and 21 bases stayed unmatched. CDR1 and CDR2 from the germline V gene are SGDLS and YYNGEE. The CDR3 loop reads CASSGLGSGRTPNIEQFF. DNA for the CDR3: TGTGCCAGCAGCGGCCTGGGGTCCGGGAGGACTCCCAATATTGAGCAGTTCTTC.

V and J are TRBV5-4 and TRBJ2-1; 11 bases are shared with TRBD1. Germline CDR1 is SGHNT and CDR2 is YYREEE (reference sequence). This CDR3 contains 15 residues. J was trimmed by 5 bases and V by 3 bases; bases with no gene match: 4. The CDR3 DNA is TGTGCCAGCAGCTGGGGGGACAGGGGGAACAATGAGCAGTTCTTC. Amino acid sequence: CASSWGDRGNNEQFF. Based on the CDR3 plus reference TRBV5-4 and TRBJ2-1, the full variable domain is ETGVTQSPTHLIKTRGQQVTLRCSSQSGHNTVSWYQQALGQGPQFIFQYYREEENGRGNFPPRFSGLQFPNYSSELNVNALELDDSALYLCASSWGDRGNNEQFFGPGTRLTVL.

This clone was detected only a few times. The chain recombines TRBV6-6 with TRBJ1-4; possibly TRBD1 for D (5 bases). From germline, CDR1 is MNHNY and CDR2 SVGAGI (reference sequence). The CDR3 contains 13 residues. The ends were cut back, 6 bases at V and 4 bases at J, with 9 bases in the middle. Here the CDR3 reads CASSPGGNEKLFF. As DNA, the CDR3 is TGTGCCAGCAGCCCGGGGGGTAATGAAAAACTGTTTTTT.

This rearrangement joins TRBV13 to TRBJ1-3; D is uncertain. V lost 5 bases to trimming and J lost 4 bases, with 9 bases between them. CDR1 is PRHDT, CDR2 FYEKMQ, per germline (reference sequence). The CDR3 contains 13 residues. The CDR3 DNA sequence: TGTGCCAGCAGCGTATCACAGGGAAACACCATATATTTT. This gives the protein CASSVSQGNTIYF.

The CDR3 DNA reads as TGTGCCAGCAGTTCAAGGCGGGGGGTCTACGAGCAGTACTTC. The encoded protein is CASSSRRGVYEQYF. The chain uses TRBV6-5 and TRBJ2-7; 8 bases map to TRBD2. The CDR3 spans 14 residues. The J segment lost 3 bases and the V segment lost 4 bases, leaving 5 bases of the junction unmatched. From germline, CDR1 is MNHEY and CDR2 SVGAGI.

The rearrangement uses TRBV29-1 and TRBJ1-1; no firm D call. V gave up 6 bases and J gave up 0 bases, with 11 bases separating them. Germline V gene data show CDR1 as SQVTM and CDR2 as ANQGSEA. The CDR3 runs 13 residues. The CDR3 here is CSVANILNTEAFF. In nucleotides, the CDR3 is TGCAGCGTCGCCAACATATTGAACACTGAAGCTTTCTTT.

This clone was counted between two and nine times. J is TRBJ1-6 and V is TRBV6-1; perhaps TRBD1 as D (5 bases). CDR1 and CDR2 (germline): MNHNS, SASEGT. V was shortened by 0 bases and J by 10 bases, with 13 bases between the two germline ends. The CDR3 length is 15 residues. Here the CDR3 DNA reads TGTGCCAGCAGTGAAGCAGGGGCAGGGTGGTCACCCCTCCACTTT. It is translated as CASSEAGAGWSPLHF.

This clone was found a few times. This sequence joins TRBV27 and TRBJ2-3; TRBD1 matches 8 bases. The J segment lost 2 bases and the V segment lost 5 bases, leaving 12 bases of the junction unmatched. Germline values: CDR1 MNHEY, CDR2 SMNVEV (reference sequence). The CDR3 covers 17 residues. Here the CDR3 reads CASSPYWTGWNTDTQYF. The CDR3 DNA reads TGTGCCAGCAGTCCGTATTGGACAGGGTGGAACACAGATACGCAGTATTTT.